These 15 T cell receptor beta chains share one sample of origin, sequenced in a study of blood T cell repertoires in COVID-19. Method: immunoSEQ multiplex PCR; TCRdb's copy keeps in-frame clones and lacks some. The repertoire holds approximately 250,000 clones, with approximately 90% as singletons. What was sequenced was PBMCs or T cells enriched from blood (not recorded which). The receptors originated from a woman aged 55-69 years in a cohort exposed to, infected with or recovered from COVID-19 (not recorded which).

V and J are TRBV7-2 and TRBJ2-7, with a tentative D call TRBD2 (6 bases). V dropped 6 bases and J dropped 0 bases, with 9 bases sitting between them. The CDR3 is 13 amino acids. In germline, CDR1 is SGHTA, CDR2 FQGNSA. The CDR3: CASRVGSSYEQYF. CDR3 bases: TGTGCCAGCAGGGTCGGGAGCTCCTACGAGCAGTACTTC.

The J gene is TRBJ2-3, the V gene TRBV24-1; weak D call: TRBD1 (5 bases). Trimming left V 4 bases short and J 5 bases short, with 6 bases between. Germline values: CDR1 KGHDR, CDR2 SFDVKD. This CDR3 has 12 residues. The CDR3: CATSDQGDTQYF. The CDR3 nucleotides read TGTGCCACCAGTGACCAGGGAGATACGCAGTATTTT.

The chain employs TRBV10-1 and TRBJ2-3; D gene uncertain. The CDR3 totals 12 residues. From germline, CDR1 is WNHNN and CDR2 SYGVQD (reference sequence). With 1 base removed from V and 5 bases from J, the gap between germline ends came to 4 bases. CDR3 coding DNA: TGCGCCAGCAGTGAGTTCGGAGATACGCAGTATTTT. Protein product: CASSEFGDTQYF.

The chain carries TRBV3-1 (or the pseudogene TRBV3-2) and TRBJ1-3, with TRBD1 matching over 7 bases. CDR1 is LGHDT and CDR2 is YNNKEL in the germline V gene (reference sequence). There are 15 residues in the CDR3. Unmatched junction bases numbered 3, after V lost 4 bases and J lost 0 bases. This CDR3 reads CASSRGTASGNTIYF. CDR3 nucleotide sequence: TGTGCCAGCAGCCGTGGGACAGCCTCTGGAAACACCATATATTTT.

The chain has TRBV6-2 or TRBV6-3 and TRBJ2-7; D may be TRBD1 (6 bases). V was pared by 6 bases and J by 0 bases, with 18 bases between. Germline lookup yields CDR1 MNHEY and CDR2 SVGEGT. The CDR3 runs to 16 residues. CDR3 sequence reads: CASSTRDRTSSYEQYF. CDR3 in DNA: TGTGCCAGCAGCACAAGAGACAGGACGAGCTCCTACGAGCAGTACTTC.

This chain links TRBV30 with TRBJ2-1; D is perhaps TRBD2 (6 bases). This CDR3 is 13 amino acids long. Germline lookup yields CDR1 GTSNPN and CDR2 SVGIG (reference sequence). V dropped 8 bases and J dropped 0 bases, with 11 bases sitting between them. CDR3 in amino acids: CAGGMSSYNEQFF. DNA of the CDR3: TGTGCCGGGGGGATGAGCTCCTACAATGAGCAGTTCTTC.

The rearrangement uses TRBV7-2 and TRBJ1-5, with 7 bases that match TRBD1. In germline, CDR1 is SGHTA, CDR2 FQGNSA. CDR3 length equals 17 residues. After removal of 4 bases from V and 1 base from J, the junction contained 10 bases not matched to a gene. CDR3: CASSSPTGLGSNQPQHF. Here the CDR3 DNA reads TGTGCCAGCAGCTCCCCGACAGGGCTAGGAAGCAATCAGCCCCAGCATTTT.

The chain recombines TRBV20-1 with TRBJ2-7; D call uncertain. Looked up from germline, CDR1 is DFQATT and CDR2 is SNEGSKA (reference sequence). The CDR3 has 14 residues. Trimming left V 3 bases short and J 2 bases short, with 14 bases between. CDR3 DNA: TGCAGTGCTAGTGGTCTTTCCCCTACCTACGAGCAGTACTTC. Translation: CSASGLSPTYEQYF.

The chain recombines TRBV28 with TRBJ1-2, with D tentatively TRBD1 (5 bases). In germline, CDR1 is MDHEN, CDR2 SYDVKM. The CDR3 is 12 residues long. V was shortened by 6 bases and J by 9 bases, with 14 bases between the two germline ends. The CDR3 reads CASRPGGGSYTF. DNA for the CDR3: TGTGCCAGCAGACCCGGGGGAGGCAGCTACACCTTC.

The table lists this clone with a count of one. V and J are TRBV6-5 and TRBJ1-6, with 7 nucleotides matching TRBD1. CDR1 and CDR2 (germline): MNHEY, SVGAGI. This CDR3 is built from 14 residues. V was clipped by 0 bases and J by 9 bases; unmatched bases: 2. The CDR3 nucleotides read TGTGCCAGCAGTTACTCGACAGGGATTTCACCCCTCCACTTT. It yields the protein CASSYSTGISPLHF.

V is TRBV18 and J is TRBJ2-5; unclear D gene. Deletions cut 5 bases from V and 2 bases from J, with 3 bases between. Germline values: CDR1 KGHSH, CDR2 LQKENI. The CDR3 is made up of 11 amino acids. The CDR3, as DNA: TGTGCCAGCTCAACTCAAGAGACCCAGTACTTC. Protein: CASSTQETQYF.

The genes are TRBV6-2 or TRBV6-3 and TRBJ2-3, with D perhaps matching TRBD2 (5 bases). Germline loops: CDR1 MNHEY, CDR2 SVGEGT. The V and J ends lost 7 bases and 2 bases respectively, with 25 bases between them. The length of the CDR3 is 18 residues. CDR3 protein: CASNPPRGRRSLTDTQYF. CDR3 DNA: TGTGCCAGCAACCCTCCTCGGGGTAGGAGGTCCCTCACAGATACGCAGTATTTT.

The chain employs TRBV11-2 and TRBJ1-5; D is ambiguous. The CDR3 runs to 14 residues. CDR1 is SGHAT and CDR2 is FQNNGV in the germline V gene. Trimming cost V 5 bases and J 6 bases, with 14 bases left between them. In DNA, the CDR3 is TGTGCCAGCAGCCCCTCAGGAGGCGGTCAGCCCCAGCATTTT. This sequence encodes CASSPSGGGQPQHF.

The rearrangement uses TRBV5-1 and TRBJ2-1, with D possibly TRBD1 on 6 matching bases. Germline CDR1 and CDR2: SGHRS and YFSETQ. The V end lost 8 bases, the J end lost 7 bases, and 19 bases lay between the germline ends. The CDR3 is 14 residues long. CDR3: CASSRAQGRNEQFF. CDR3 nucleotide sequence: TGCGCCAGTTCCCGGGCCCAGGGGCGGAATGAGCAGTTCTTC. Supplemented by reference TRBV5-1 and TRBJ2-1, the full variable domain reads KAGVTQTPRYLIKTRGQQVTLSCSPISGHRSVSWYQQTPGQGLQFLFEYFSETQRNKGNFPGRFSGRQFSNSRSEMNVSTLELGDSALYLCASSRAQGRNEQFFGPGTRLTVL.

The rearrangement uses TRBV13 and TRBJ2-7; 7 positions match TRBD2. Germline-derived CDR1 and CDR2 are PRHDT and FYEKMQ (reference sequence). V lost 1 base and J lost 1; bases outside the gene matches: 4. This CDR3 spans 15 amino acids. CDR3 amino acids: CASSLDRGRSYEQYF. The CDR3 nucleotides read TGTGCCAGCAGCTTAGACCGCGGGAGATCCTACGAGCAGTACTTC.